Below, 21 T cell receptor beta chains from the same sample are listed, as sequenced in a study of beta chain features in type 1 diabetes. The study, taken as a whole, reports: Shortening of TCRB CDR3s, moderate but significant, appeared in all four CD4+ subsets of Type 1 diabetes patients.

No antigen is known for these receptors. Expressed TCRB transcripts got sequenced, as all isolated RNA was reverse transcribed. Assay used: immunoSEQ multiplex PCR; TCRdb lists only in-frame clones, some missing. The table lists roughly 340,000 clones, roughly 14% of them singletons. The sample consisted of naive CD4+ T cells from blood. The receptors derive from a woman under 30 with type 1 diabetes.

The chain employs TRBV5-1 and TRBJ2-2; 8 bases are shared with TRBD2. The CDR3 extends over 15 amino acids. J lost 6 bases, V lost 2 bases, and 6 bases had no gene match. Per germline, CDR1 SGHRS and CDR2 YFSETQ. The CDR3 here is CASSLNGRAPGELFF. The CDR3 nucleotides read TGCGCCAGCAGCTTAAACGGGAGGGCCCCCGGGGAGCTGTTTTTT.

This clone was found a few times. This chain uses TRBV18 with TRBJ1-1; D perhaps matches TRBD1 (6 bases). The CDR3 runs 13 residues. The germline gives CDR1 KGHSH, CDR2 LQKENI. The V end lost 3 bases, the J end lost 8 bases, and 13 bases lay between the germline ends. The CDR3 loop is CASSPARDIEAFF. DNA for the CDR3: TGTGCCAGCTCACCGGCCAGGGACATAGAAGCTTTCTTT.

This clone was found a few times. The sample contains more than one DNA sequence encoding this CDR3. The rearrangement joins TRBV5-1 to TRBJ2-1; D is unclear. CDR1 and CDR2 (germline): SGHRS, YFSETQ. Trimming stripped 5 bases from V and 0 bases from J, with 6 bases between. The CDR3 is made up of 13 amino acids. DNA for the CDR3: TGCGCCAGCAGTTTCGGCTCCTACAATGAGCAGTTCTTC. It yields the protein CASSFGSYNEQFF.

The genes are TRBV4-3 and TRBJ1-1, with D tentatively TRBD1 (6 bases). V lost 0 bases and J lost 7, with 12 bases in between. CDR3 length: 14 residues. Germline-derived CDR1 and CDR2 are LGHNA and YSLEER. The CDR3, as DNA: TGCGCCAGCAGCCAAGAACAGGGAGGGTTTGAAGCTTTCTTT. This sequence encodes CASSQEQGGFEAFF.

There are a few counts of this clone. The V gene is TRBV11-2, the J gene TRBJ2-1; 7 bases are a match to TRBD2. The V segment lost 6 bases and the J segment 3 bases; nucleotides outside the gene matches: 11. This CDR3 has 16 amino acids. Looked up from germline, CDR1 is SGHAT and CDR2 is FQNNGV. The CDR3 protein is CASRIPGRVVYNEQFF. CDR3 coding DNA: TGTGCCAGCAGGATCCCGGGGAGGGTAGTCTACAATGAGCAGTTCTTC.

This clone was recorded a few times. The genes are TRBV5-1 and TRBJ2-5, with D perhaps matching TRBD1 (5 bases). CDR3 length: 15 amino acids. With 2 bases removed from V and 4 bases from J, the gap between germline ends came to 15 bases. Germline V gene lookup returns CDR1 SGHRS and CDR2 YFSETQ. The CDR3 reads CASSFSQDNRETQYF. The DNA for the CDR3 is TGCGCCAGCAGCTTTTCTCAGGACAATAGAGAGACCCAGTACTTC. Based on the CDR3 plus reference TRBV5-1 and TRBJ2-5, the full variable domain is KAGVTQTPRYLIKTRGQQVTLSCSPISGHRSVSWYQQTPGQGLQFLFEYFSETQRNKGNFPGRFSGRQFSNSRSEMNVSTLELGDSALYLCASSFSQDNRETQYFGPGTRLLVL.

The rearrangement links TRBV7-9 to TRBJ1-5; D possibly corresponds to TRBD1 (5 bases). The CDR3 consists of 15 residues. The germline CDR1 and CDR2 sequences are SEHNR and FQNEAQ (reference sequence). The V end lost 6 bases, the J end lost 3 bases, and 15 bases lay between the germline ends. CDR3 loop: CASSLFGQDNQPQHF. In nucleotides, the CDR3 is TGTGCCAGCAGTCTCTTCGGACAAGACAATCAGCCCCAGCATTTT.

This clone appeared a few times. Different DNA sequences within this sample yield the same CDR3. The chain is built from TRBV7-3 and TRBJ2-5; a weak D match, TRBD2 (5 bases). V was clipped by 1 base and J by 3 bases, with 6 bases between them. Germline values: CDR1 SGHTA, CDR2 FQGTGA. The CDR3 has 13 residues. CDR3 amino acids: CASSLRREETQYF. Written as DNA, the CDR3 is TGTGCCAGCAGCTTAAGGCGGGAAGAGACCCAGTACTTC.

The CDR3 bases are TGTGCCAGCAGCAAGTCCATTCTAGCGGGAGGGCCCTCCTACAATGAGCAGTTCTTC. Translating gives CASSKSILAGGPSYNEQFF. The chain is built from TRBV21-1 and TRBJ2-1; TRBD2 was called by the table and not checked on the DNA. TRBV21-1 is given as a pseudogene. The CDR3 loop spans 19 amino acids.

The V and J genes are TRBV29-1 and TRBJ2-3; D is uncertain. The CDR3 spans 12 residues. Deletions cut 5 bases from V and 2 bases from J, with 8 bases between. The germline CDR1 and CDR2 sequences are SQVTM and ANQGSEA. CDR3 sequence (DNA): TGCAGCGTTCACAGAAACACAGATACGCAGTATTTT. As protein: CSVHRNTDTQYF.

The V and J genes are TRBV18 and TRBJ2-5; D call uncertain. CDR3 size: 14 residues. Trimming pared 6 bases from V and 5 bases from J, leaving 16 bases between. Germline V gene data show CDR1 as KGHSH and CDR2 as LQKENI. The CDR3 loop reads CASSPTGLRETQYF. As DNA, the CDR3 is TGTGCCAGCTCCCCTACCGGCTTGCGGGAGACCCAGTACTTC.

The CDR3 nucleotides are TGTGCCAGCAGCGTAGCCCCCGTTCTCTCGGAGACCCAGTACTTC. Translating gives CASSVAPVLSETQYF. The V and J genes are TRBV9 and TRBJ2-5; D is uncertain. The germline V and J ends were trimmed by 0 bases and 5 bases, with 14 bases remaining between them. This CDR3 has 15 amino acids. CDR1 is SGDLS, CDR2 YYNGEE, per germline.

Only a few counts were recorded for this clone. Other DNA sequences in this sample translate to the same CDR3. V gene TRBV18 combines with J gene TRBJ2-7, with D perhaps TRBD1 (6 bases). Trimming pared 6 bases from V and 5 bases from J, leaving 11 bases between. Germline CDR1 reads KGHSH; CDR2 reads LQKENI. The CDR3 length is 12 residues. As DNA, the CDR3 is TGTGCCAGCTCTACCAGGGGTAACGAGCAGTACTTC. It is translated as CASSTRGNEQYF.

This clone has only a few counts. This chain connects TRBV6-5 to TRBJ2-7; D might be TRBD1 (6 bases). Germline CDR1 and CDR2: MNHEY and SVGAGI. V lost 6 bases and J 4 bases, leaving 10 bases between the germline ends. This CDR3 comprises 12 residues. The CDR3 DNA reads TGTGCCAGCAGCCCTGACAGGTACGAGCAGTACTTC. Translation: CASSPDRYEQYF.

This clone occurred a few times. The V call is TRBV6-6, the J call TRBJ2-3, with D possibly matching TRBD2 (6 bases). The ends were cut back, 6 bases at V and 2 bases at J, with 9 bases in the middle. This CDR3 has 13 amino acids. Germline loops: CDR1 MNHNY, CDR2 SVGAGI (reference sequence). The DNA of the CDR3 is TGTGCCAGCAGAGGGCGGGACACAGATACGCAGTATTTT. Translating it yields CASRGRDTDTQYF.

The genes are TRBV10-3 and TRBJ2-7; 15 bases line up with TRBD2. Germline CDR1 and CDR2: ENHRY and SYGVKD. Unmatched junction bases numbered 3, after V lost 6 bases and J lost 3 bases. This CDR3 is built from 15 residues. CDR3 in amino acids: CAISLGLAGGYEQYV. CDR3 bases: TGTGCCATCAGCTTGGGACTAGCGGGAGGCTACGAGCAGTACGTC.

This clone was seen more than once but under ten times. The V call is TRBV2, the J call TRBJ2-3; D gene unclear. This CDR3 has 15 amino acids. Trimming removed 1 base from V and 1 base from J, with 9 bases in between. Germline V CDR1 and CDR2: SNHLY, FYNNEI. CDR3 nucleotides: TGTGCCAGCAGTGAAGGTCCCCCTGGCACAGATACGCAGTATTTT. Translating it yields CASSEGPPGTDTQYF.

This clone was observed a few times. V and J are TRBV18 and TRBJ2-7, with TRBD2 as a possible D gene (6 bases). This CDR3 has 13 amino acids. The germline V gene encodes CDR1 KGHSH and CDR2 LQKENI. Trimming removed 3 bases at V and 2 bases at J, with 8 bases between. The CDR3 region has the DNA TGTGCCAGCTCACCCGGGACTGCCTACGAGCAGTACTTC. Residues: CASSPGTAYEQYF.

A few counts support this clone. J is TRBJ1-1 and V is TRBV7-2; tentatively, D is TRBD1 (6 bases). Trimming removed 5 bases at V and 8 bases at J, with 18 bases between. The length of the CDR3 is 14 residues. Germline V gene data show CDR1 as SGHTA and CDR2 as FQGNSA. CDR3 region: CASSVKTGPQEAFF. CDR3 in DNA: TGTGCCAGCAGCGTAAAAACAGGGCCGCAAGAAGCTTTCTTT.

CDR3 bases: TGTGCCAGCAGCCAAGTTGGCGGCTCCTACAATGAGCAGTTCTTC. The encoded protein is CASSQVGGSYNEQFF. This chain joins TRBV11-2 and TRBJ2-1; D remains unclear. CDR3 length equals 15 residues. Germline CDR1 SGHAT, CDR2 FQNNGV. With 5 bases removed from V and 0 bases from J, the gap between germline ends came to 11 bases. Complete variable domain (other parts from reference TRBV11-2 and TRBJ2-1): EAGVAQSPRYKIIEKRQSVAFWCNPISGHATLYWYQQILGQGPKLLIQFQNNGVVDDSQLPKDRFSAERLKGVDSTLKIQPAKLEDSAVYLCASSQVGGSYNEQFFGPGTRLTVL.

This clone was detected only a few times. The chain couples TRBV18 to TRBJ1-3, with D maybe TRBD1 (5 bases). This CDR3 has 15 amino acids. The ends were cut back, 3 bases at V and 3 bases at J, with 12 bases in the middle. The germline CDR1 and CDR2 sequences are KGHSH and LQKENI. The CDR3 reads CASSPTGSRGNTIYF. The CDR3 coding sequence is TGTGCCAGCTCACCTACAGGATCCCGTGGAAACACCATATATTTT.